A single sample gave rise to the 9 T cell receptor beta chains below, sequenced in a study of blood T cell repertoires in COVID-19. Sequenced by immunoSEQ multiplex PCR; TCRdb stores in-frame clones only, minus some. The table has 87,000 or so clones, about nine tenths seen once; the top ten hold about 3%. Material: peripheral blood. Receptors originate from a woman in her forties or fifties with active or convalescent COVID-19.

V is TRBV9 and J is TRBJ2-2, with 14 bases fitting TRBD2. The CDR3 spans 20 residues. The ends lost 2 bases at V and 1 base at J; junction bases unmatched: 10. The germline gives CDR1 SGDLS, CDR2 YYNGEE. The CDR3 sequence is CASSVSSGLAGVVNTGELFF. The CDR3 region has the DNA TGTGCCAGCAGCGTCTCATCGGGACTAGCGGGGGTCGTGAACACCGGGGAGCTGTTTTTT.

The V gene is TRBV18, the J gene TRBJ2-1; weak D call: TRBD1 (6 bases). The length of the CDR3 is 14 residues. V lost 6 bases to trimming and J lost 2 bases, with 11 bases between them. Germline V CDR1 and CDR2: KGHSH, LQKENI. In DNA form, the CDR3 reads TGTGCCAGCTCCCTTGGACAGCCCTACAATGAGCAGTTCTTC. As protein: CASSLGQPYNEQFF.

This chain connects TRBV27 to TRBJ1-1, with 10 bases lining up with TRBD1. V was clipped by 3 bases and J by 0 bases; unmatched bases: 4. Germline assignment: CDR1 MNHEY and CDR2 SMNVEV (reference sequence). The CDR3 has 16 amino acids. The CDR3 sequence: CASSFRTGGMNTEAFF. The CDR3 DNA reads as TGTGCCAGCAGTTTTCGGACAGGGGGAATGAACACTGAAGCTTTCTTT.

V usage is TRBV6-5 and J usage is TRBJ1-1, with D unresolved. Trimming took off 4 bases at V and 0 bases at J, with 9 bases between the two ends. CDR3 length: 14 residues. Germline V gives CDR1 MNHEY, CDR2 SVGAGI. The CDR3 sequence is CASSSTFMNTEAFF. The DNA for the CDR3 is TGTGCCAGCAGTTCGACATTTATGAACACTGAAGCTTTCTTT.

This sequence joins TRBV7-2 and TRBJ1-3; D remains unclear. Trimming removed 5 bases from V and 4 bases from J, with 9 bases in between. CDR1 is SGHTA, CDR2 FQGNSA, per germline. The CDR3 has 13 residues. CDR3 in DNA: TGTGCCAGCAGCCCAAACGGGGGAAACACCATATATTTT. It encodes CASSPNGGNTIYF. Full variable domain (rest looked up from reference TRBV7-2 and TRBJ1-3): GAGVSQSPSNKVTEKGKDVELRCDPISGHTALYWYRQSLGQGLEFLIYFQGNSAPDKSGLPSDRFSAERTGGSVSTLTIQRTQQEDSAVYLCASSPNGGNTIYFGEGSWLTVV.

This chain uses TRBV5-6 with TRBJ2-1, with D perhaps TRBD1 (6 bases). V lost 4 bases and J 4 bases, leaving 12 bases between the germline ends. This CDR3 has 14 amino acids. Germline V gene sequence: CDR1 SGHDT, CDR2 YYEEEE. CDR3: CASSIWTVYNEQFF. CDR3 DNA sequence: TGTGCCAGCAGCATATGGACAGTATACAATGAGCAGTTCTTC.

The chain links TRBV7-2 to TRBJ1-5; D gene unclear. Germline V gene sequence: CDR1 SGHTA, CDR2 FQGNSA. The CDR3 totals 15 residues. With 5 bases removed from V and 7 bases from J, the gap between germline ends came to 18 bases. The CDR3 here is CASSLYRGSGQPQHF. The CDR3 nucleotides are TGTGCCAGCAGCCTGTACCGGGGATCAGGCCAGCCCCAGCATTTT.

The rearrangement joins TRBV6-6 to TRBJ2-5; no definite D call. Germline V CDR1 and CDR2: MNHNY, SVGAGI (reference sequence). The CDR3 is made up of 12 amino acids. V lost 6 bases and J 5 bases, leaving 10 bases between the germline ends. The CDR3 is CASRPAGETQYF. The DNA for the CDR3 is TGTGCCAGCAGACCGGCCGGGGAGACCCAGTACTTC.

The chain carries TRBV29-1 and TRBJ2-3; 10 nucleotides align to TRBD2. Germline V CDR1 and CDR2: SQVTM, ANQGSEA. The CDR3 sequence is 15 residues long. V trimming: 3 bases; J trimming: 0 bases; junction bases outside the gene matches: 3. The CDR3 here is CSVDRTSGSTDTQYF. The DNA of the CDR3 is TGCAGCGTTGATAGGACTAGCGGCAGCACAGATACGCAGTATTTT.